The 29 T cell receptor beta chains listed next were all sequenced from one sample in a study of shared clonotypes between healthy human individuals. CD45RO-negative, CCR7-positively selected cells formed the naive CD8 fraction, excluding terminally differentiated effector memory CD45RA+ cells. Assay: immunoSEQ multiplex PCR; the TCRdb copy retains only in-frame clones and omits some. The sample records some 2.1 million clones, about 95% being singletons. Material: naive CD8+ T cells sorted from blood. These receptors all stem from a man between 18 and 35 years old in good health.

The chain employs TRBV7-9 and TRBJ2-7; D is undetermined. V was pared by 5 bases and J by 2 bases, with 13 bases between. The V gene's germline CDR1 is SEHNR and CDR2 FQNEAQ (reference sequence). The CDR3 spans 14 residues. The CDR3 bases are TGTGCCAGCAGCCTCGGCCAGGTAACCTACGAGCAGTACTTC. This codes for CASSLGQVTYEQYF.

This clone was seen only once. The chain couples TRBV10-1 to TRBJ2-5; 9 bases map to TRBD2. With V trimmed by 2 bases and J by 5 bases, 0 bases remained unmatched. The CDR3 contains 13 residues. CDR1 is WNHNN and CDR2 is SYGVQD in the germline V gene (reference sequence). The CDR3 is CASSEGLAETQYF. In nucleotides, the CDR3 is TGCGCCAGCAGTGAGGGACTAGCGGAGACCCAGTACTTC.

This clone was picked up one time. The V and J genes are TRBV7-3 and TRBJ1-2; 7 nucleotides agree with TRBD1. The germline V gene has CDR1 SGHTA and CDR2 FQGTGA. V lost 3 bases, J lost 3 bases, and 7 bases stayed unmatched. The CDR3 is made up of 15 amino acids. The CDR3 nucleotides read TGTGCCAGCAGCTTCCTAATCGACAGGGACTATGGCTACACCTTC. Translated, it gives CASSFLIDRDYGYTF. The whole variable domain, filled in from reference TRBV7-3 and TRBJ1-2, reads GAGVSQTPSNKVTEKGKYVELRCDPISGHTALYWYRQSLGQGPEFLIYFQGTGAADDSGLPNDRFFAVRPEGSVSTLKIQRTERGDSAVYLCASSFLIDRDYGYTFGSGTRLTVV.

On this clone: The sample contains more than one DNA sequence encoding this CDR3. This chain uses TRBV7-2 with TRBJ2-2, with unresolved D. The CDR3 extends over 14 amino acids. The V end lost 0 bases, the J end lost 3 bases, and 5 bases lay between the germline ends. The germline V gene has CDR1 SGHTA and CDR2 FQGNSA. Here the CDR3 reads CASSLAMYTGELFF. The CDR3 coding sequence is TGTGCCAGCAGCTTAGCTATGTACACCGGGGAGCTGTTTTTT.

The rearrangement links TRBV4-2 to TRBJ1-2; 9 bases agree with TRBD1. V dropped 1 base and J dropped 5; count of bases not matched to a gene: 8. This CDR3 has 16 amino acids. Germline values: CDR1 LGHNA, CDR2 YNFKEQ. The CDR3 reads CASSQGGGTGRYGYTF. CDR3 nucleotide sequence: TGTGCCAGCAGCCAAGGGGGCGGGACAGGGAGATATGGCTACACCTTC.

The chain links TRBV6-5 to TRBJ2-1, with D unclear. The V gene's germline CDR1 is MNHEY and CDR2 SVGAGI. There are 13 residues in the CDR3. V was clipped by 2 bases and J by 5 bases, with 7 bases between them. DNA for the CDR3: TGTGCCAGCAGTTACGGCAGAAACAATGAGCAGTTCTTC. Its translation: CASSYGRNNEQFF.

Concerning this clone: The junction departs from germline at one end; a sequencing error may be responsible. The chain carries TRBV5-1 and TRBJ2-1, with TRBD2 matching over 7 bases. CDR1 and CDR2 from the germline V gene are SGHRS and YFSETQ. This CDR3 region has 17 residues. The CDR3 is CASSPPGGSGFNNEQFF. In nucleotides, the CDR3 is TGCGCCAGCAGCCCCCCCGGCGGGAGTGGGTTCAACAATGAGCAATTCTTC.

V usage is TRBV9 and J usage is TRBJ2-2; 7 bases fit TRBD1. The germline V gene encodes CDR1 SGDLS and CDR2 YYNGEE. The CDR3 loop spans 15 amino acids. V trimming: 4 bases; J trimming: 6 bases; junction bases outside the gene matches: 9. DNA for the CDR3: TGTGCCAGCAGCACCCCTCCTCAGGGGGCCGGGGAGCTGTTTTTT. This sequence encodes CASSTPPQGAGELFF.

The chain joins TRBV19 to TRBJ1-1; no reliable D call. This CDR3 is 13 amino acids long. V shed 1 base and J shed 7 bases, with 10 bases lying between them. The germline V gene has CDR1 LNHDA and CDR2 SQIVND (reference sequence). The CDR3 DNA is TGTGCCAGTAGTATAGTAGTTGGGAGTGAAGCTTTCTTT. Amino acids: CASSIVVGSEAFF. The whole variable domain, filled in from reference TRBV19 and TRBJ1-1, reads DGGITQSPKYLFRKEGQNVTLSCEQNLNHDAMYWYRQDPGQGLRLIYYSQIVNDFQKGDIAEGYSVSREKKESFPLTVTSAQKNPTAFYLCASSIVVGSEAFFGQGTRLTVV.

The chain carries TRBV5-1 and TRBJ2-7, with D tentatively TRBD1 or TRBD2 (5 bases each). This CDR3 is built from 16 residues. The germline V and J ends were trimmed by 2 bases and 7 bases, with 22 bases remaining between them. The germline V gene encodes CDR1 SGHRS and CDR2 YFSETQ. The CDR3 here is CASSFIGVGDPREQYF. CDR3 DNA: TGCGCCAGCAGCTTTATTGGGGTGGGGGATCCCCGGGAGCAGTACTTC.

The chain combines TRBV11-2 with TRBJ2-7; TRBD1 matches 7 bases. Germline loops: CDR1 SGHAT, CDR2 FQNNGV. Trimming at V came to 5 bases and at J to 2 bases, leaving 6 bases not matched to a gene. The CDR3 runs to 14 residues. The CDR3 region is CASSTPGTAYEQYF. In DNA, the CDR3 is TGTGCCAGCAGCACCCCCGGGACAGCCTACGAGCAGTACTTC.

The chain has TRBV29-1 and TRBJ2-1; 11 positions agree with TRBD2. The germline gives CDR1 SQVTM, CDR2 ANQGSEA. This CDR3 contains 13 residues. Losses at the gene ends were 5 bases for V and 6 bases for J; bases not matched to a gene: 3. CDR3 sequence (DNA): TGCAGCGTTAGACTAGCGGGGACCAATGAGCAGTTCTTC. It yields the protein CSVRLAGTNEQFF.

V gene TRBV7-2 combines with J gene TRBJ2-1; 8 bases align to TRBD1. Trimming took 3 bases from V and 2 from J; bases not matched to a gene: 3. Germline values: CDR1 SGHTA, CDR2 FQGNSA. The CDR3 runs to 15 residues. Here the CDR3 DNA reads TGTGCCAGCAGCTTCAGGACAGGGACCTACAATGAGCAGTTCTTC. The encoded protein is CASSFRTGTYNEQFF.

This clone was seen a few times. The chain is built from TRBV14 and TRBJ1-5, with TRBD1 identical over 9 bases. CDR1 SGHDN and CDR2 FVKESK come from the germline V gene. The CDR3 runs 18 residues. Germline trimming cut 0 bases from V and 0 bases from J; bases unmatched to any gene: 6. CDR3 sequence reads: CASSQEQGATYSNQPQHF. The CDR3 nucleotides read TGTGCCAGCAGCCAAGAACAGGGGGCCACCTATAGCAATCAGCCCCAGCATTTT.

The rearrangement joins TRBV28 to TRBJ2-7; D may be TRBD1 or TRBD2 (5 bases each). CDR1 MDHEN and CDR2 SYDVKM come from the germline V gene. The CDR3 consists of 14 residues. The V end was cut by 6 bases, the J end by 3 bases, with 15 bases between. The CDR3 DNA is TGTGCCAGCAGGTGGGACGGGACCGTCTACGAGCAGTACTTC. It is translated as CASRWDGTVYEQYF.

This chain links TRBV6-6 with TRBJ2-5; tentatively, D is TRBD2 (5 bases). CDR1 and CDR2 from the germline V gene are MNHNY and SVGAGI (reference sequence). This CDR3 contains 13 residues. V lost 6 bases, J lost 1 base, and 9 bases lay in between. Here the CDR3 reads CASSGTSQETQYF. The CDR3 DNA sequence: TGTGCCAGCAGCGGAACTAGCCAAGAGACCCAGTACTTC.

The V gene is TRBV7-6, the J gene TRBJ2-1; D is uncertain. CDR1 and CDR2 (germline): SGHVS, FNYEAQ. V shed 5 bases and J shed 3 bases, with 5 bases lying between them. The CDR3 has 12 residues. The CDR3 DNA reads as TGTGCCAGCAGCCCGGTCTACAATGAGCAGTTCTTC. This gives the protein CASSPVYNEQFF. The full variable domain, completed using reference TRBV7-6 and TRBJ2-1, is GAGVSQSPRYKVTKRGQDVALRCDPISGHVSLYWYRQALGQGPEFLTYFNYEAQQDKSGLPNDRFSAERPEGSISTLTIQRTEQRDSAMYRCASSPVYNEQFFGPGTRLTVL.

The rearrangement joins TRBV9 to TRBJ1-1; no definite D call. There are 13 residues in the CDR3. Trimming took off 0 bases at V and 7 bases at J, with 10 bases between the two ends. Per germline, CDR1 SGDLS and CDR2 YYNGEE. In nucleotides, the CDR3 is TGTGCCAGCAGCGTAGGTGGCTGGGGTGAAGCTTTCTTT. Its protein is CASSVGGWGEAFF.

The CDR3 coding sequence is TGTGCCAGCAGCCATGCCGGACTTCCCTACGAGCAGTACTTC. Protein sequence: CASSHAGLPYEQYF. V gene TRBV7-9 combines with J gene TRBJ2-7; the D gene is possibly TRBD2 (5 bases). Trimming stripped 5 bases from V and 2 bases from J, with 13 bases between. Looked up from germline, CDR1 is SEHNR and CDR2 is FQNEAQ (reference sequence). This CDR3 has 14 residues.

The CDR3 here is CASSLASGTGLEQYF. As DNA, the CDR3 is TGTGCCAGCAGCCTGGCATCCGGGACAGGGCTAGAGCAGTACTTC. The chain couples TRBV6-5 to TRBJ2-7, with 9 bases fitting TRBD1. Germline CDR1 MNHEY, CDR2 SVGAGI. The CDR3 has 15 residues. Trimming cost V 6 bases and J 7 bases; bases outside gene matches: 13.

The count of this clone is one. The chain is built from TRBV5-6 and TRBJ2-2; no reliable D call. Trimming took off 0 bases at V and 4 bases at J, with 10 bases between the two ends. This CDR3 comprises 15 residues. The germline gives CDR1 SGHDT, CDR2 YYEEEE. The CDR3 sequence: CASSLVVLGTGELFF. CDR3 coding DNA: TGTGCCAGCAGCTTGGTGGTGCTAGGCACCGGGGAGCTGTTTTTT.

The gene calls are TRBV30 and TRBJ1-6, with D possibly being TRBD1 (5 bases). Germline V gene lookup returns CDR1 GTSNPN and CDR2 SVGIG (reference sequence). The CDR3 length is 16 residues. The V end was cut by 2 bases, the J end by 0 bases, with 11 bases between. CDR3 in amino acids: CAWSLEGSSYNSPLHF. In nucleotides, the CDR3 is TGTGCCTGGAGTCTCGAGGGGAGCTCCTATAATTCACCCCTCCACTTT.

The chain joins TRBV29-1 to TRBJ2-1, with 14 bases that match TRBD2. Germline CDR1 SQVTM, CDR2 ANQGSEA. V was clipped by 3 bases and J by 4 bases; unmatched bases: 14. The CDR3 is made up of 19 amino acids. DNA for the CDR3: TGCAGCGTTGAGACTAGGACTAGCGGGAGGTCTTACTTTTACAATGAGCAGTTCTTC. Translated: CSVETRTSGRSYFYNEQFF.

As regards this clone: Other DNA sequences in the sample encode the same CDR3. The rearrangement uses TRBV5-1 and TRBJ1-1; D gene uncertain. Germline V lookup: CDR1 SGHRS, CDR2 YFSETQ. V was pared by 0 bases and J by 6 bases, with 9 bases between. The CDR3 has 13 amino acids. CDR3 sequence (DNA): TGCGCCAGCAGCTTGGCCGGAAGTCCTGAAGCTTTCTTT. The encoded protein is CASSLAGSPEAFF.

V gene TRBV5-1 combines with J gene TRBJ2-1, with 9 bases fitting TRBD2. Germline loops: CDR1 SGHRS, CDR2 YFSETQ. CDR3 length equals 15 residues. V lost 5 bases and J lost 5; bases outside the gene matches: 8. The CDR3 spells CASSWTLAGNNEQFF. CDR3 DNA sequence: TGCGCCAGCAGTTGGACCCTAGCGGGGAACAATGAGCAGTTCTTC.

The chain uses TRBV27 and TRBJ2-3; TRBD2 aligns across 8 bases. The CDR3 length is 15 residues. V was pared by 5 bases and J by 1 base, with 5 bases of the junction left unmatched. The germline V gene encodes CDR1 MNHEY and CDR2 SMNVEV (reference sequence). Here the CDR3 DNA reads TGTGCCAGCAGTATCGGACTAGCACGCACAGATACGCAGTATTTT. This encodes CASSIGLARTDTQYF.

Regarding this clone: Other DNA sequences in the sample encode the same CDR3. CDR3 sequence: CASSYQGMNTEAFF. Here the CDR3 DNA reads TGTGCCAGCAGTTACCAGGGCATGAACACTGAAGCTTTCTTT. The chain uses TRBV6-5 and TRBJ1-1, with a possible D match to TRBD1 (5 bases). In germline, CDR1 is MNHEY, CDR2 SVGAGI. CDR3 length: 14 amino acids. Between the trimmed V and J ends, which lost 2 bases and 0 bases, there was a span of 7 bases.

The chain couples TRBV4-1 to TRBJ2-1, with TRBD2 matching over 9 bases. Germline V CDR1 and CDR2: MGHRA, YSYEKL. This CDR3 has 15 residues. J was trimmed by 7 bases and V by 7 bases; bases with no gene match: 11. CDR3 region: CASTGTAGGSNEQFF. The DNA of the CDR3 is TGCGCCAGCACCGGGACAGCGGGGGGCTCAAATGAGCAGTTCTTC.

As to this clone: Other DNA sequences in the sample encode the same CDR3. The chain combines TRBV29-1 with TRBJ2-7, with 12 positions matching TRBD2. V was pared by 2 bases and J by 4 bases, with 3 bases of the junction left unmatched. The CDR3 is 14 amino acids. CDR1 and CDR2 (germline): SQVTM, ANQGSEA. This chain's CDR3 is CSVELAGGPYEQYF. The CDR3 nucleotides are TGCAGCGTTGAACTAGCGGGAGGGCCTTACGAGCAGTACTTC.